These 15 T cell receptor beta chains were all obtained from the same sample, sequenced in a study of cytomegalovirus exposure and HLA in healthy donors. It was with 60 Vbeta and 13 Jbeta primers that the PCR ran. Sequenced by immunoSEQ multiplex PCR; TCRdb stores in-frame clones only, minus some. The table has some 110,000 clones, around 74% seen once. The sequencing sample was made of PBMCs. These TCRs come from a man aged 40-49 years in good health and CMV-seronegative.

Comments on this clone: A read error may account for a junction end that differs from germline. J is TRBJ2-5 and V is TRBV6-5, with 8 bases lining up with TRBD2. The CDR3 spans 11 residues. CDR1 MNHEY and CDR2 SVGAGI come from the germline V gene. In nucleotides, the CDR3 is TGCGCAACGGGGGGGCAAGAGACCCAGTACTTC. Residues: CATGGQETQYF.

The chain is built from TRBV7-9 and TRBJ2-5, with TRBD2 identical over 9 bases. V was clipped by 1 base and J by 5 bases; unmatched bases: 8. Germline V lookup: CDR1 SEHNR, CDR2 FQNEAQ (reference sequence). The CDR3 spans 16 residues. DNA for the CDR3: TGTGCCAGCAGCTTAGGTGGCGGGAGGGCCCTGGAGACCCAGTACTTC. This codes for CASSLGGGRALETQYF.

CDR3 in DNA: TGTGCCAGCAGCTTGGACTTGCTGGGCGATTCACCCCTCCACTTT. The encoded protein is CASSLDLLGDSPLHF. The V call is TRBV5-4, the J call TRBJ1-6; D is undetermined. This CDR3 is 15 amino acids long. Germline V gene data show CDR1 as SGHNT and CDR2 as YYREEE (reference sequence). The V end lost 0 bases, the J end lost 8 bases, and 12 bases lay between the germline ends. Using reference TRBV5-4 and TRBJ1-6 for the parts outside the CDR3, the full variable domain is ETGVTQSPTHLIKTRGQQVTLRCSSQSGHNTVSWYQQALGQGPQFIFQYYREEENGRGNFPPRFSGLQFPNYSSELNVNALELDDSALYLCASSLDLLGDSPLHFGNGTRLTVT.

This chain joins TRBV6-5 and TRBJ1-1; 8 nucleotides align to TRBD1. V lost 2 bases, J lost 8 bases, and 10 bases stayed unmatched. Germline CDR1 reads MNHEY; CDR2 reads SVGAGI. The CDR3 is made up of 15 amino acids. The CDR3 loop reads CASSYTTGDEAEAFF. Written as DNA, the CDR3 is TGTGCCAGCAGTTACACGACAGGGGATGAGGCAGAAGCTTTCTTT.

This clone was seen only once. This sequence joins TRBV18 and TRBJ1-4, with TRBD1 matching over 9 bases. The CDR3 contains 15 residues. CDR1 and CDR2 from the germline V gene are KGHSH and LQKENI. V was clipped by 3 bases and J by 3 bases; unmatched bases: 2. The CDR3: CASSPGQGPNEKLFF. CDR3 nucleotides: TGTGCCAGCTCACCGGGACAGGGTCCTAATGAAAAACTGTTTTTT.

There are a few counts of this clone. This sequence joins TRBV7-3 and TRBJ1-2; TRBD1 agrees at 9 bases. Germline CDR1 reads SGHTA; CDR2 reads FQGTGA. CDR3 length: 15 amino acids. V lost 1 base, J lost 5 bases, and 5 bases stayed unmatched. The CDR3 is CASSLSSGTGYGYTF. The DNA of the CDR3 is TGTGCCAGCAGCTTAAGCTCTGGGACAGGGTATGGCTACACCTTC.

The table lists this clone with a few counts. One end of the junction is discordant with germline, which a read error may explain. The chain combines TRBV19 with TRBJ2-2; possibly TRBD1 for D (5 bases). CDR1 is LNHDA, CDR2 SQIVND, per germline (reference sequence). The CDR3 has 15 amino acids. The CDR3 loop is CASSIRTPNPGELFF. The CDR3 nucleotides are TGTGCCAGTAGTATTAGGACACCGAACCCCGGGGAGCTGTTTTTT.

The chain recombines TRBV13 with TRBJ1-5; D is perhaps TRBD1 (6 bases). The CDR3 spans 16 residues. The germline V and J ends were trimmed by 2 bases and 4 bases, with 15 bases remaining between them. The germline gives CDR1 PRHDT, CDR2 FYEKMQ (reference sequence). CDR3 residues: CASSLRLQGRNQPQHF. The CDR3 nucleotides are TGTGCCAGCAGCTTACGGTTACAGGGAAGGAATCAGCCCCAGCATTTT.

This clone was picked up one time. The chain joins TRBV2 to TRBJ1-5, with a possible D match to TRBD1 (6 bases). The CDR3 contains 16 residues. Germline assignment: CDR1 SNHLY and CDR2 FYNNEI. Between the trimmed V and J ends, which lost 3 bases and 0 bases, there was a span of 12 bases. The CDR3 is CASSEWDTYSNQPQHF. The CDR3 region has the DNA TGTGCCAGCAGTGAGTGGGACACGTATAGCAATCAGCCCCAGCATTTT.

The rearrangement uses TRBV5-4 and TRBJ1-3; 8 positions agree with TRBD1. Looked up from germline, CDR1 is SGHNT and CDR2 is YYREEE (reference sequence). This CDR3 has 15 residues. The trim removed 4 bases at V and 3 bases at J, leaving 6 bases unmatched. The CDR3 reads CASSLQGAGGNTIYF. CDR3 bases: TGTGCCAGCAGCCTTCAGGGGGCAGGTGGAAACACCATATATTTT.

This CDR3 is CASSSQTGLNTEAFF. The CDR3 DNA follows: TGTGCCAGCAGTTCCCAGACAGGCTTGAACACTGAAGCTTTCTTT. The chain links TRBV27 to TRBJ1-1, with D tentatively TRBD1 (6 bases). Germline CDR1 MNHEY, CDR2 SMNVEV (reference sequence). The CDR3 is 15 amino acids. V was trimmed by 4 bases and J by 0 bases, leaving 12 bases between them.

The J gene is TRBJ2-1, the V gene TRBV7-9; 9 nucleotides line up with TRBD1. The trim removed 5 bases at V and 10 bases at J, leaving 15 bases unmatched. This CDR3 has 16 amino acids. Germline V lookup: CDR1 SEHNR, CDR2 FQNEAQ (reference sequence). CDR3 amino acids: CASSEIGTGLSGEQFF. DNA for the CDR3: TGTGCCAGCAGCGAAATCGGGACAGGGTTATCCGGGGAGCAGTTCTTC.

V and J are TRBV5-1 and TRBJ2-1; D is possibly TRBD1 (6 bases). Trimming cost V 4 bases and J 7 bases, with 9 bases left between them. CDR3 size: 12 residues. Germline loops: CDR1 SGHRS, CDR2 YFSETQ. CDR3 loop: CASSQGSNEQFF. CDR3 bases: TGCGCCAGCAGCCAGGGGTCAAATGAGCAGTTCTTC.

This clone was counted only a few times. CDR3 protein: CASRSTGATYEQYF. In DNA, the CDR3 is TGTGCCAGCAGAAGTACAGGGGCGACCTACGAGCAGTACTTC. The V and J genes are TRBV6-5 and TRBJ2-5, with TRBD1 matching over 7 bases. The tail of the sequence fits TRBJ2-7 better, so the J call may be wrong. The CDR3 is made up of 14 amino acids. CDR1 is MNHEY, CDR2 SVGAGI, per germline.

The chain has TRBV27 and TRBJ2-5; 7 bases are a match to TRBD2. Unmatched junction bases numbered 11, after V lost 4 bases and J lost 9 bases. The CDR3 contains 14 residues. Germline V gene sequence: CDR1 MNHEY, CDR2 SMNVEV (reference sequence). As DNA, the CDR3 is TGTGCCAGCAGTTCGCTGACTTGGAGCGGGGCCCAGTACTTC. It codes for CASSSLTWSGAQYF.